The present T cell receptor beta chain was sequenced within a study of T cell responses to AZD1222 COVID-19 vaccine. Assay: immunoSEQ multiplex PCR; the TCRdb copy retains only in-frame clones and omits some. Of around 150,000 clones listed, roughly 90% are singletons. Trimming cost V 4 bases and J 7 bases, with 14 bases left between them. This CDR3 comprises 13 residues. From germline, CDR1 is SGHTA and CDR2 FQGNSA. In regard to this clone: What it binds is not known.

General study findings and limits: CD4 TCRs associated with vaccination spanned spike, dominating at 160-218 and 743-854.

This clonotype was sampled from an adult in good health. This chain joins TRBV7-2 and TRBJ2-7, with a weak D call TRBD1 (5 bases). Material: peripheral blood, obtained on day 0 of AZD1222 vaccination. This CDR3 reads CASSSQGPEEQYF. As DNA, the CDR3 is TGTGCCAGCAGCTCCCAGGGCCCGGAGGAGCAGTACTTC.